The 26 T cell receptor beta chains reported below all come from one sample, sequenced in a study of shared clonotypes between healthy human individuals. Profiled with immunoSEQ multiplex PCR; TCRdb holds only in-frame clones, not every one. The sample shows about 1.1 million clones, 78% of them seen only once. Source material: memory CD4+ T cells from PBMCs. Stated subset: CD45RA-negative fraction. These receptors were taken from a man younger than 35 in good health. Some clones in this sample may be carry-over from other donors' samples.

The chain combines TRBV4-3 with TRBJ2-1; D may be TRBD2 (7 bases). The V end lost 4 bases, the J end lost 4 bases, and 11 bases lay between the germline ends. Germline loops: CDR1 LGHNA, CDR2 YSLEER. The CDR3 runs 14 residues. The CDR3 loop reads CASSPQGGYNEQFF. CDR3 coding DNA: TGCGCCAGCAGCCCACAGGGAGGGTACAATGAGCAGTTCTTC.

This clone was seen a handful of times. Other DNA variants within this sample encode the same CDR3. The V call is TRBV2, the J call TRBJ1-2, with D uncertain. This CDR3 has 12 amino acids. CDR1 and CDR2 from the germline V gene are SNHLY and FYNNEI. Trimming stripped 0 bases from V and 4 bases from J, with 3 bases between. CDR3 sequence: CASSEALYGYTF. The CDR3 nucleotides read TGTGCCAGCAGTGAAGCTCTCTATGGCTACACCTTC.

This clone was picked up a small number of times. The sample holds other DNA sequences that translate to the same CDR3. The chain couples TRBV18 to TRBJ2-3, with 8 bases matching TRBD1. Germline CDR1 reads KGHSH; CDR2 reads LQKENI. J lost 3 bases, V lost 5 bases, and 7 bases had no gene match. CDR3 length: 15 amino acids. The CDR3 DNA is TGTGCCAGCTCATCAAGACAGGGGAAGACAGATACGCAGTATTTT. Residues: CASSSRQGKTDTQYF.

The gene calls are TRBV27 and TRBJ2-7, with 7 bases fitting TRBD1. V shed 2 bases, J shed 4 bases, and the junction held 8 bases outside the gene matches. The CDR3 covers 15 residues. Germline assignment: CDR1 MNHEY and CDR2 SMNVEV (reference sequence). CDR3 nucleotides: TGTGCCAGCAGTTTAGCCGGGACAGCTTCTTACGAGCAGTACTTC. Amino acid sequence: CASSLAGTASYEQYF.

The sample holds many counts of this clone. V usage is TRBV2 and J usage is TRBJ1-2; 7 bases fit TRBD1. With 7 bases clipped from V and 4 bases from J, the junction kept 6 bases outside the gene matches. The V gene's germline CDR1 is SNHLY and CDR2 FYNNEI. The CDR3 runs to 13 residues. CDR3 protein: CASTTRDSYGYTF. For the CDR3, the DNA is TGTGCCAGCACAACCCGGGACAGCTATGGCTACACCTTC.

This chain connects TRBV2 to TRBJ1-1; D possibly corresponds to TRBD1 (6 bases). Germline assignment: CDR1 SNHLY and CDR2 FYNNEI. V was clipped by 4 bases and J by 0 bases, with 12 bases between them. The length of the CDR3 is 15 residues. The CDR3 DNA is TGTGCCAGCAGTGTCCAGGGGCCCTTGAACACTGAAGCTTTCTTT. Its translation: CASSVQGPLNTEAFF.

This sequence joins TRBV28 and TRBJ2-1, with 7 bases that match TRBD2. From germline, CDR1 is MDHEN and CDR2 SYDVKM. With V trimmed by 5 bases and J by 1 base, 11 bases remained unmatched. The CDR3 has 17 amino acids. The CDR3 DNA is TGTGCCAGCAGTCCCTATCTTCAACTAGCGTCCTACAATGAGCAGTTCTTC. Amino acids: CASSPYLQLASYNEQFF.

This chain uses TRBV29-1 with TRBJ2-5, with 10 bases aligning to TRBD1. This CDR3 contains 15 residues. Looked up from germline, CDR1 is SQVTM and CDR2 is ANQGSEA. J gave up 4 bases and V 3 bases, and 8 bases lay outside the gene matches. The CDR3: CSVDGGDRGGETQYF. DNA of the CDR3: TGCAGCGTTGACGGCGGGGACAGGGGAGGAGAGACCCAGTACTTC.

This clone was picked up many times. V and J are TRBV2 and TRBJ1-5; no clear D gene. Trimming removed 2 bases from V and 4 bases from J, with 12 bases in between. The CDR3 consists of 15 residues. Germline CDR1 and CDR2: SNHLY and FYNNEI. The CDR3 region has the DNA TGTGCCAGCAGTGAATACGGGAGGGTAAATCAGCCCCAGCATTTT. Amino acid sequence: CASSEYGRVNQPQHF.

In its sample, this clone was seen once. This chain connects TRBV30 to TRBJ2-5, with a possible D match to TRBD2 (5 bases). V shed 4 bases and J shed 1 base, with 13 bases lying between them. Germline V lookup: CDR1 GTSNPN, CDR2 SVGIG (reference sequence). The CDR3 loop spans 14 amino acids. In nucleotides, the CDR3 is TGTGCCTGGAAGGGATTCGGGGTCCAAGAGACCCAGTACTTC. It encodes CAWKGFGVQETQYF. The entire variable domain, with the rest obtained from reference TRBV30 and TRBJ2-5, is as follows: SQTIHQWPATLVQPVGSPLSLECTVEGTSNPNLYWYRQAAGRGLQLLFYSVGIGQISSEVPQNLSASRPQDRQFILSSKKLLLSDSGFYLCAWKGFGVQETQYFGPGTRLLVL.

This chain uses TRBV28 with TRBJ2-7; the match to TRBD2 covers 8 bases. V shed 5 bases and J 3 bases; nucleotides not matched to a gene: 12. Germline assignment: CDR1 MDHEN and CDR2 SYDVKM. The CDR3 is made up of 16 amino acids. CDR3 region: CASSPTGGRRGYEQYF. DNA of the CDR3: TGTGCCAGCAGTCCCACAGGCGGGAGGAGGGGCTACGAGCAGTACTTC.

This clone has just one count. The chain employs TRBV4-1 and TRBJ2-1; no clear D. Germline CDR1 and CDR2: MGHRA and YSYEKL. The V and J ends lost 5 bases and 0 bases respectively, with 14 bases between them. The length of the CDR3 is 16 residues. The CDR3 is CASSEPLRSSYNEQFF. The CDR3 nucleotides are TGCGCCAGCAGCGAACCGCTTAGAAGCTCCTACAATGAGCAGTTCTTC.

The chain joins TRBV19 to TRBJ1-2; D might be TRBD1 (5 bases). Germline lookup yields CDR1 LNHDA and CDR2 SQIVND (reference sequence). The V end lost 8 bases, the J end lost 4 bases, and 17 bases lay between the germline ends. This CDR3 region has 14 residues. CDR3 DNA: TGTGCCAGTTTCCACCGGGGCCGAGGCTATGGCTACACCTTC. This gives the protein CASFHRGRGYGYTF.

The V call is TRBV28, the J call TRBJ2-3; 10 bases align to TRBD2. Germline CDR1 is MDHEN and CDR2 is SYDVKM. This CDR3 has 18 residues. The V and J ends lost 6 bases and 8 bases, in that order; junction bases with no gene match: 20. As DNA, the CDR3 is TGTGCCAGCAGACCGACAGGGGAATGGCTAGCGGGAGACCCTACGCAGTATTTT. As protein: CASRPTGEWLAGDPTQYF.

The chain couples TRBV6-1 to TRBJ2-5, with 9 positions matching TRBD2. V lost 11 bases and J lost 5; bases outside the gene matches: 12. Germline V gives CDR1 MNHNS, CDR2 SASEGT. The CDR3 sequence is 14 residues long. In DNA, the CDR3 is TGTGCCTCCGCTGGCGGGAGGGCAATCGAGACCCAGTACTTC. It translates to CASAGGRAIETQYF.

V is TRBV5-1 and J is TRBJ2-2, with 7 bases lining up with TRBD1. V lost 5 bases to trimming and J lost 7 bases; unmatched junction nucleotides: 8. Germline V gene sequence: CDR1 SGHRS, CDR2 YFSETQ. The CDR3 covers 14 residues. The DNA for the CDR3 is TGCGCCAGCAGATTGACAGGGATGGTCGGGGAGCTGTTTTTT. This encodes CASRLTGMVGELFF.

Comments on this clone: At one boundary the junction diverges from the germline segment, which might be a read error. CDR3 sequence: CASSLSTVGGLAF. The CDR3 DNA reads as TGTGCCAGCAGTTTATCTACGGTAGGCGGTCTCGCCTTC. The chain couples TRBV27 to TRBJ1-2; D ambiguous. The germline CDR1 and CDR2 sequences are MNHEY and SMNVEV (reference sequence). This CDR3 region has 13 residues.

This rearrangement joins TRBV7-2 to TRBJ2-7; 10 bases line up with TRBD1. The V segment lost 2 bases and the J segment 8 bases; nucleotides outside the gene matches: 9. Germline V gene lookup returns CDR1 SGHTA and CDR2 FQGNSA. The CDR3 has 15 amino acids. CDR3 region: CASSLRGTGDGQQYF. Here the CDR3 DNA reads TGTGCCAGCAGCTTACGCGGGACAGGGGACGGTCAGCAGTACTTC.

V is TRBV5-1 and J is TRBJ2-5, with TRBD2 identical over 11 bases. In germline, CDR1 is SGHRS, CDR2 YFSETQ. V dropped 5 bases and J dropped 2; count of bases not matched to a gene: 8. This CDR3 spans 16 amino acids. As DNA, the CDR3 is TGCGCCAGCAGTCCTACGCTAGCGGGGGGACAAGAGACCCAGTACTTC. It yields the protein CASSPTLAGGQETQYF. The full variable domain, rest sourced from reference TRBV5-1 and TRBJ2-5, is KAGVTQTPRYLIKTRGQQVTLSCSPISGHRSVSWYQQTPGQGLQFLFEYFSETQRNKGNFPGRFSGRQFSNSRSEMNVSTLELGDSALYLCASSPTLAGGQETQYFGPGTRLLVL.

V gene TRBV5-4 combines with J gene TRBJ2-7; TRBD2 matches at 13 bases. The J segment lost 5 bases and the V segment lost 4 bases, leaving 9 bases of the junction unmatched. Looked up from germline, CDR1 is SGHNT and CDR2 is YYREEE (reference sequence). The CDR3 totals 16 residues. The CDR3 protein is CASSPMTSGRPDEQYF. In nucleotides, the CDR3 is TGTGCCAGCAGCCCTATGACTAGCGGGAGGCCCGACGAGCAGTACTTC.

V usage is TRBV29-1 and J usage is TRBJ2-5, with D perhaps assigned TRBD1 or TRBD2 (5 bases each). CDR3 size: 13 residues. Deletions cut 5 bases from V and 3 bases from J, with 13 bases between. CDR1 is SQVTM and CDR2 is ANQGSEA in the germline V gene. This CDR3 is CSVPRDGEETQYF. In DNA, the CDR3 is TGCAGCGTTCCCCGGGACGGGGAAGAGACCCAGTACTTC. The whole variable domain, remainder taken from reference TRBV29-1 and TRBJ2-5, is SAVISQKPSRDICQRGTSLTIQCQVDSQVTMMFWYRQQPGQSLTLIATANQGSEATYESGFVIDKFPISRPNLTFSTLTVSNMSPEDSSIYLCSVPRDGEETQYFGPGTRLLVL.

This clone was detected only once. V and J are TRBV7-2 and TRBJ2-3; TRBD2 aligns across 11 bases. There are 15 residues in the CDR3. Trimming removed 5 bases from V and 5 bases from J; junction bases left unmatched: 6. Germline values: CDR1 SGHTA, CDR2 FQGNSA. The CDR3 reads CASSPGLAAGDTQYF. The CDR3 DNA reads as TGTGCCAGCAGCCCGGGACTAGCGGCGGGAGATACGCAGTATTTT. Full variable domain (rest looked up from reference TRBV7-2 and TRBJ2-3): GAGVSQSPSNKVTEKGKDVELRCDPISGHTALYWYRQSLGQGLEFLIYFQGNSAPDKSGLPSDRFSAERTGGSVSTLTIQRTQQEDSAVYLCASSPGLAAGDTQYFGPGTRLTVL.

The V and J genes are TRBV9 and TRBJ2-2; 9 positions match TRBD1. Germline V gene lookup returns CDR1 SGDLS and CDR2 YYNGEE. The trim removed 5 bases at V and 6 bases at J, leaving 5 bases unmatched. CDR3 size: 14 residues. The CDR3, as DNA: TGTGCCAGCAGGGGACAGGGTAGTGCCGGGGAGCTGTTTTTT. The encoded protein is CASRGQGSAGELFF.

V gene TRBV7-2 combines with J gene TRBJ2-5; no reliable D call. This CDR3 has 14 residues. From germline, CDR1 is SGHTA and CDR2 FQGNSA. V was clipped by 0 bases and J by 1 base, with 6 bases between them. CDR3 in amino acids: CASSLAYSQETQYF. CDR3 nucleotides: TGTGCCAGCAGCTTAGCCTACAGCCAAGAGACCCAGTACTTC.

The rearrangement uses TRBV29-1 and TRBJ2-2, with 10 bases that match TRBD1. The CDR3 runs 14 residues. J lost 2 bases, V lost 7 bases, and 4 bases had no gene match. Germline V gives CDR1 SQVTM, CDR2 ANQGSEA. CDR3 sequence reads: CSGRQGANTGELFF. In DNA form, the CDR3 reads TGCAGCGGCCGACAGGGGGCTAACACCGGGGAGCTGTTTTTT.

This chain joins TRBV7-2 and TRBJ2-7, with a tentative D call TRBD1 (5 bases). The CDR3 extends over 14 amino acids. Germline CDR1 is SGHTA and CDR2 is FQGNSA. V dropped 3 bases and J dropped 3 bases, with 12 bases sitting between them. In DNA form, the CDR3 reads TGTGCCAGCAGCTTTGTGCAGGGTATCTACGAGCAGTACTTC. It is translated as CASSFVQGIYEQYF.